The entry that follows covers one T cell receptor beta chain sequence. Its target is unknown. The source of the sample is a study of memory B cells and T cells in multiple sclerosis. Sequencing used immunoSEQ multiplex PCR; TCRdb keeps in-frame clones, though not all of them. The sample lists 12,000 or so clones; roughly 86% were seen once. Germline CDR1 is SGHVS and CDR2 is FQNEAQ. The CDR3 covers 16 residues. Trimming took 5 bases from V and 2 from J; bases not matched to a gene: 8. CFSE-dim autoproliferating and CFSE-high non-proliferating T cells from unstimulated culture were sequenced separately. Replicate wells were pooled after more than 6 days of stimulus-free culture of fewer than 65 million CFSE-labeled PBMCs.

The sequenced sample was PBMCs from blood kept in culture. The chain employs TRBV7-8 and TRBJ2-2; 7 bases line up with TRBD1. The source of this sequence is a human donor with multiple sclerosis. CDR3 in amino acids: CASSGARTGNTGELFF. DNA for the CDR3: TGTGCCAGCAGCGGCGCTCGGACAGGAAACACCGGGGAGCTGTTTTTT.